Listed here are 10 T cell receptor beta chains from one sample, sequenced in a study of T cell repertoires in ileal Crohn's disease (dated by TCRdb to about 2019). What the time point label conveys for this sample: neoterminal ileum biopsy at postoperative endoscopy, about 6 months after surgery. Libraries were made using the immunoSEQ multiplex PCR assay. TCRdb provides this immuneACCESS table in a form limited to in-frame rearrangements. Some clones are lacking; in checked studies, under half of them reflect an unresolved V gene, and why the rest are absent is not known. The sample table records tens of thousands of clones; 85% to 90% of these occur just once. 2% to 2.5% of the sample rests with the top ten. The specimen was ileal tissue. The source of these receptors is an adult with Crohn's disease.

This clone was recorded once. The rearrangement joins TRBV7-6 to TRBJ2-7, with TRBD1 as a possible D gene (5 bases). CDR1 is SGHVS, CDR2 FNYEAQ, per germline. V gave up 4 bases and J gave up 7 bases, with 26 bases separating them. This CDR3 region has 17 residues. The CDR3 DNA reads TGTGCCAGCAGCTCGCTAACCACCAGGGTCTCAATTGTGGAGCAGTACTTC. Translation: CASSSLTTRVSIVEQYF.

This rearrangement joins TRBV19 to TRBJ1-5, with 7 bases that match TRBD1. This CDR3 contains 15 residues. Trimming cost V 6 bases and J 1 base; bases outside gene matches: 6. The V gene's germline CDR1 is LNHDA and CDR2 SQIVND (reference sequence). CDR3 amino acids: CASRAWDSSNQPQHF. In nucleotides, the CDR3 is TGTGCCAGTAGGGCTTGGGACAGCAGCAATCAGCCCCAGCATTTT.

The chain couples TRBV11-1 to TRBJ1-1; TRBD1 aligns across 9 bases. This CDR3 comprises 13 residues. Germline assignment: CDR1 SGHAT and CDR2 FQDESV (reference sequence). The junction had 5 bases not matched to a gene; V was cut back by 5 bases and J by 7 bases. The CDR3: CASSATGGSEAFF. The CDR3 bases are TGTGCCAGCAGCGCGACAGGGGGAAGTGAAGCTTTCTTT. The full variable domain, completed using reference TRBV11-1 and TRBJ1-1, is EAEVAQSPRYKITEKSQAVAFWCDPISGHATLYWYRQILGQGPELLVQFQDESVVDDSQLPKDRFSAERLKGVDSTLKIQPAELGDSAMYLCASSATGGSEAFFGQGTRLTVV.

This chain uses TRBV5-4 with TRBJ1-3; D ambiguous. V lost 0 bases to trimming and J lost 2 bases, with 9 bases between them. CDR3 length equals 15 residues. Germline V CDR1 and CDR2: SGHNT, YYREEE (reference sequence). The CDR3 DNA reads as TGTGCCAGCAGCTTGGACCAGGCCACTGGAAACACCATATATTTT. This encodes CASSLDQATGNTIYF.

The V gene is TRBV6-5, the J gene TRBJ1-4; 8 positions agree with TRBD1. CDR1 and CDR2 from the germline V gene are MNHEY and SVGAGI. The CDR3 covers 14 residues. V lost 6 bases, J lost 6 bases, and 6 bases stayed unmatched. CDR3 coding DNA: TGTGCCAGCAGCAGGGACAGGATTTATGAAAAACTGTTTTTT. It codes for CASSRDRIYEKLFF.

The V and J genes are TRBV5-1 and TRBJ2-7, with TRBD1 identical over 8 bases. Per the germline V gene, CDR1 is SGHRS and CDR2 is YFSETQ. V lost 2 bases, J lost 3 bases, and 1 base stayed unmatched. This CDR3 is 13 amino acids long. The CDR3 region is CASSFTGGYEQYF. DNA for the CDR3: TGCGCCAGCAGCTTTACAGGGGGCTACGAGCAGTACTTC.

The chain employs TRBV9 and TRBJ1-5, with D unresolved. CDR1 and CDR2 from the germline V gene are SGDLS and YYNGEE. Trimming pared 2 bases from V and 3 bases from J, leaving 12 bases between. The CDR3 consists of 15 residues. Written as DNA, the CDR3 is TGTGCCAGCAGCGTTCATGGAGCGCACAATCAGCCCCAGCATTTT. Residues: CASSVHGAHNQPQHF.

J is TRBJ1-6 and V is TRBV2; D remains unclear. This CDR3 spans 14 amino acids. Germline-derived CDR1 and CDR2 are SNHLY and FYNNEI. V lost 8 bases, J lost 0 bases, and 8 bases lay in between. The CDR3 region is CASGGSSYNSPLHF. The DNA for the CDR3 is TGTGCCAGCGGAGGGAGCTCCTATAATTCACCCCTCCACTTT.

The gene calls are TRBV13 and TRBJ1-2; tentative D call: TRBD1 (5 bases). The CDR3 contains 13 residues. The V end lost 0 bases, the J end lost 5 bases, and 7 bases lay between the germline ends. Germline assignment: CDR1 PRHDT and CDR2 FYEKMQ (reference sequence). For the CDR3, the DNA is TGTGCCAGCAGCTTAGGGCAGGGTTATGGCTACACCTTC. It encodes CASSLGQGYGYTF.

The V gene is TRBV18, the J gene TRBJ1-1, with D unresolved. Germline V lookup: CDR1 KGHSH, CDR2 LQKENI. Deletions cut 6 bases from V and 0 bases from J, with 8 bases between. The CDR3 runs to 13 residues. The CDR3 coding sequence is TGTGCCAGCTCCCTTAAATTGAACACTGAAGCTTTCTTT. Amino acid sequence: CASSLKLNTEAFF.